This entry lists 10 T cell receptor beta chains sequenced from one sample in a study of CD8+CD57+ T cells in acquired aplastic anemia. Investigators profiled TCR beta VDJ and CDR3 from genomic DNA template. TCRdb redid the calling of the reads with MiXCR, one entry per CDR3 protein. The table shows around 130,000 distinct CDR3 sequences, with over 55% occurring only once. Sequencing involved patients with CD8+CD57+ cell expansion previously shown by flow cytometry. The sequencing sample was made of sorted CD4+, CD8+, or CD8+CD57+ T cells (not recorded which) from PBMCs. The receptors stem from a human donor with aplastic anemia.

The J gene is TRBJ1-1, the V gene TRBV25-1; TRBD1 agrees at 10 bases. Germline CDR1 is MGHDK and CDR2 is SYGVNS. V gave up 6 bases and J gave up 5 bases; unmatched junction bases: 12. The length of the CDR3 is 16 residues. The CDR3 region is CASSTSGTGVRTEAFF. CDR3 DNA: TGTGCCAGCAGCACGTCCGGGACAGGGGTACGTACTGAAGCTTTCTTT.

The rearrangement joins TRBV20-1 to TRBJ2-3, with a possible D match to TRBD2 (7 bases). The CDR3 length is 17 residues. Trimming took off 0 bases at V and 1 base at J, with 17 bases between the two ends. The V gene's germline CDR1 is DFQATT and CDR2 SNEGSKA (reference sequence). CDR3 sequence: CSARDRGGAGGTDTQYF. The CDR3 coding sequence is TGCAGTGCTAGAGATCGAGGGGGGGCGGGTGGCACAGATACGCAGTATTTT.

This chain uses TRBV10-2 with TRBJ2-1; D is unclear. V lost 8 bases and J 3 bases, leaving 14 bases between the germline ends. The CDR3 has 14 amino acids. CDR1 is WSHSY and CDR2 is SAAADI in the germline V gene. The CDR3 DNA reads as TGCGCCAGCGCCTTAGGGTCTCTCTACAATGAGCAGTTCTTC. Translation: CASALGSLYNEQFF.

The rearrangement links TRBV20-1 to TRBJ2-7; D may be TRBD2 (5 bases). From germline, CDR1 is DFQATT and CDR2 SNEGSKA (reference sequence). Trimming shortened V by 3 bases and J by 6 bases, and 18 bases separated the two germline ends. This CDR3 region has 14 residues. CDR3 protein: CSARVVASSAEQYF. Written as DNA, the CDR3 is TGCAGTGCTAGGGTGGTCGCTAGCTCCGCCGAGCAGTACTTC.

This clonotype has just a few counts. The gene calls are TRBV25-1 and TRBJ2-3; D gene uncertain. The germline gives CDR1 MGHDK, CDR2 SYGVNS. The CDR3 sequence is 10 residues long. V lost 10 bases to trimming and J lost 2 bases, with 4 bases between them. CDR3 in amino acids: CAITTDTQYF. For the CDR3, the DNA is TGTGCCATCACCACAGATACGCAGTATTTT.

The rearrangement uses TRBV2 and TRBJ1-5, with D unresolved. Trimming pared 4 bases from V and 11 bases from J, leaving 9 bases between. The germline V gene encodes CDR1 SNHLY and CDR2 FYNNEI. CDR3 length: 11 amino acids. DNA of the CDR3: TGTGCCAGCAGTGCGGGGTCAGCCCAGCATTTT. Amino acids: CASSAGSAQHF. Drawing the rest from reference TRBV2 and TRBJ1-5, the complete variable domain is EPEVTQTPSHQVTQMGQEVILRCVPISNHLYFYWYRQILGQKVEFLVSFYNNEISEKSEIFDDQFSVERPDGSNFTLKIRSTKLEDSAMYFCASSAGSAQHFGDGTRLSIL.

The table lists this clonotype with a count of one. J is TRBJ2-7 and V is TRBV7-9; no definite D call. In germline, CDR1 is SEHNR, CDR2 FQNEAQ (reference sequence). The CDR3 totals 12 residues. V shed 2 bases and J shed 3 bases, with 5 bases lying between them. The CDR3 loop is CASSLQFYEQYF. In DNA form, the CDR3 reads TGTGCCAGCAGCTTACAGTTCTACGAGCAGTACTTC.

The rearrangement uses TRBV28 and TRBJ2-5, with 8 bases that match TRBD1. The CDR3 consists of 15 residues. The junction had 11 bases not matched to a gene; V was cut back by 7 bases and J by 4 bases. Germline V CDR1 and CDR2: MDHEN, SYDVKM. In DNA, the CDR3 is TGTGCCAGCACCCCGGGGACAGGAACGTCAGAGACCCAGTACTTC. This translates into CASTPGTGTSETQYF.

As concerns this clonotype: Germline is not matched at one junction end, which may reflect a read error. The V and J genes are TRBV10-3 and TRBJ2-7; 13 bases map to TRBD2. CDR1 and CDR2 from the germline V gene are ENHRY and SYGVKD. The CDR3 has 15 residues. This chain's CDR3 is CASSHGLAGDYEQYF. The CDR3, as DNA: TGTGCCAGCAGTCACGGACTAGCGGGAGATTACGAGCAGTACTTC.

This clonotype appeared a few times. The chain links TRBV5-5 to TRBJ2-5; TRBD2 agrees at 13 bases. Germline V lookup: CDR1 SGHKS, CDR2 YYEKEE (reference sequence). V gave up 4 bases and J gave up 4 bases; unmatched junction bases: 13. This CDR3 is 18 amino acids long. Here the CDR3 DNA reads TGTGCCAGCAGCGTATCCGGGACTAGCGGGGAAATGGGAGAGACCCAGTACTTC. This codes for CASSVSGTSGEMGETQYF.